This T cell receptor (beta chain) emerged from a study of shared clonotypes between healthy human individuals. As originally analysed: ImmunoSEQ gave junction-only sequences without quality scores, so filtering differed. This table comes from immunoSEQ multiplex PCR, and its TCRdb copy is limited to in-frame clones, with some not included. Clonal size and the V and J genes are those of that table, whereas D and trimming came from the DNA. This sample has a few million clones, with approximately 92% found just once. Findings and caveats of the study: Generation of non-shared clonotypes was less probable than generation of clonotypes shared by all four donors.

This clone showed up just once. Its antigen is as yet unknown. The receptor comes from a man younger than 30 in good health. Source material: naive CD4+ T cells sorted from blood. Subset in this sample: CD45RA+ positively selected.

CDR3 sequence: CASSQDRREQFF. For the CDR3, the DNA is TGTGCCAGCAGCCAAGATCGGCGGGAGCAGTTCTTC. V gene TRBV14 combines with J gene TRBJ2-1; no clear D gene. V dropped 0 bases and J dropped 10 bases, with 7 bases sitting between them. The CDR3 covers 12 residues. Per the germline V gene, CDR1 is SGHDN and CDR2 is FVKESK.